One sample yielded the 10 T cell receptor beta chains listed below, sequenced in a study of blood T cell repertoires in COVID-19. Assay: immunoSEQ multiplex PCR; the TCRdb copy retains only in-frame clones and omits some. This table has about 230,000 clones, more than 65% appearing once. The sample comprised peripheral blood. The receptors were gathered from a man aged 40-55 years who had recovered from COVID-19.

The CDR3 spells CASSQLAGELDEQFF. CDR3 bases: TGTGCCAGCAGCCAACTAGCGGGAGAGTTGGATGAGCAGTTCTTC. This rearrangement joins TRBV7-7 to TRBJ2-1, with 11 bases lining up with TRBD2. V shed 5 bases, J shed 8 bases, and the junction held 8 bases outside the gene matches. The germline CDR1 and CDR2 sequences are SSHAT and FNYEAQ (reference sequence). This CDR3 spans 15 amino acids. Combining the CDR3 with reference TRBV7-7 and TRBJ2-1 gives the whole variable domain GAGVSQSPRYKVTKRGQDVTLRCDPISSHATLYWYQQALGQGPEFLTYFNYEAQPDKSGLPSDRFSAERPEGSISTLTIQRTEQRDSAMYRCASSQLAGELDEQFFGPGTRLTVL.

This sequence joins TRBV11-3 and TRBJ2-5; D is perhaps TRBD2 (5 bases). Between the trimmed V and J ends, which lost 4 bases and 6 bases, there was a span of 15 bases. Per germline, CDR1 SGHNT and CDR2 YENEEA. This CDR3 has 14 amino acids. The CDR3: CASSSEASSQTQYF. DNA for the CDR3: TGTGCCAGCAGCTCCGAGGCTAGCTCTCAGACCCAGTACTTC.

The chain combines TRBV18 with TRBJ1-2, with a weak D call TRBD1 (6 bases). Germline V gene data show CDR1 as KGHSH and CDR2 as LQKENI. Between the trimmed V and J ends, which lost 2 bases and 4 bases, there was a span of 17 bases. This CDR3 is 16 amino acids long. The CDR3 nucleotides read TGTGCCAGCTCACCATCCTCCTACGGGACAAGCTATGGCTACACCTTC. This encodes CASSPSSYGTSYGYTF.

The J gene is TRBJ2-5, the V gene TRBV7-2; D is ambiguous. With 3 bases removed from V and 3 bases from J, the gap between germline ends came to 8 bases. Germline assignment: CDR1 SGHTA and CDR2 FQGNSA. The CDR3 spans 13 residues. This CDR3 is CASSFRQEETQYF. CDR3 bases: TGTGCCAGCAGCTTCAGACAAGAAGAGACCCAGTACTTC.

The rearrangement joins TRBV4-1 to TRBJ2-1; 8 positions match TRBD2. Trimming took 8 bases from V and 2 from J; bases not matched to a gene: 2. The CDR3 length is 13 residues. Germline-derived CDR1 and CDR2 are MGHRA and YSYEKL. Written as DNA, the CDR3 is TGCGCCAGCTCGCGGGGGGCCTACAATGAGCAGTTCTTC. The encoded protein is CASSRGAYNEQFF.

This chain connects TRBV27 to TRBJ2-3, with 11 bases identical to TRBD2. CDR1 is MNHEY and CDR2 is SMNVEV in the germline V gene (reference sequence). J gave up 3 bases and V 1 base, and 6 bases lay outside the gene matches. The CDR3 is made up of 17 amino acids. The CDR3 region has the DNA TGTGCCAGCAGTTTATTTAGCGGGGGGGCACTAACAGATACGCAGTATTTT. Amino acids: CASSLFSGGALTDTQYF.

The chain carries TRBV5-1 and TRBJ1-2; D not certain. The CDR3 consists of 12 residues. Germline V gives CDR1 SGHRS, CDR2 YFSETQ. V was pared by 1 base and J by 6 bases, with 7 bases between. The CDR3 is CASSLSRDGYTF. The CDR3 DNA follows: TGCGCCAGCAGCTTGTCTCGGGATGGCTACACCTTC.

The genes are TRBV27 and TRBJ2-7; 7 bases map to TRBD2. V dropped 4 bases and J dropped 0; count of bases not matched to a gene: 6. Germline V gives CDR1 MNHEY, CDR2 SMNVEV (reference sequence). CDR3 size: 15 residues. The CDR3 DNA is TGTGCCAGCAGTTCCTTTATAGCGGGCTCCTACGAGCAGTACTTC. Translation gives CASSSFIAGSYEQYF.

This clone was detected many times. The chain links TRBV6-2 or TRBV6-3 to TRBJ1-5; D unclear. CDR1 is MNHEY, CDR2 SVGEGT, per germline. The CDR3 consists of 12 residues. Between the trimmed V and J ends, which lost 6 bases and 4 bases, there was a span of 7 bases. Here the CDR3 DNA reads TGTGCCAGCAGCCCCAGGAATCAGCCCCAGCATTTT. It codes for CASSPRNQPQHF.

The CDR3 nucleotides read TGCGCCAGCAGCTTTTCGAATGGCGGGAGTATAGATACGCAGTATTTT. Its translation: CASSFSNGGSIDTQYF. The genes are TRBV5-1 and TRBJ2-3; 7 nucleotides line up with TRBD2. Germline loops: CDR1 SGHRS, CDR2 YFSETQ. Trimming at V came to 2 bases and at J to 5 bases, leaving 11 bases not matched to a gene. The CDR3 is made up of 16 amino acids.